Sequencing of this TCR beta chain was carried out in a study of cytotoxic CD8 clonotypes in ibrutinib-treated CLL. Turning to the study itself: Within the patient group, around twelve were relapsed/refractory and some 16 treatment-naive, and some 18 were IGHV unmutated. Samples had a mean of roughly 230,000 productive templates and 90,000 or so productive rearrangements. Overall study findings and caveats: Public clonotypes showed up rarely, and on treatment they shrank or held steady.

Clones were sequenced by immunoSEQ multiplex PCR, and TCRdb holds only the in-frame ones, with some missing. The sample records around 41,000 clones, less than 85% being singletons. With respect to this clone: Its antigen is not known.

The CDR3 extends over 15 amino acids. Germline values: CDR1 MGHRA, CDR2 YSYEKL. V lost 1 base and J lost 2; bases outside the gene matches: 4. The receptor's source is a human donor with chronic lymphocytic leukemia. The chain joins TRBV4-1 to TRBJ2-7, with 8 bases matching TRBD2. This sample comprised PBMCs, obtained at disease progression, from a patient treated with ibrutinib. The CDR3 sequence is CASSQVRGGPYEQYF. CDR3 nucleotides: TGCGCCAGCAGCCAAGTACGCGGGGGGCCCTACGAGCAGTACTTC.